This T cell receptor beta chain was sequenced in a study of shared clonotypes between healthy human individuals. Study-wide results and caveats: Estimated richness was generally greater in naive than memory subsets.

This clone was counted once. Its antigen is as yet unknown. Method: immunoSEQ multiplex PCR; TCRdb's copy keeps in-frame clones and lacks some. The table records millions of clones, around 94% of them present only once. Sequenced input: naive CD4+ T cells sorted from blood. Subset in this sample: CD45RA+ positively selected. This TCR came from a young man in good health.

The CDR3 spells CASSYGQAVYEQYF. The CDR3 nucleotides read TGTGCCAGCAGTTACGGGCAGGCCGTCTACGAGCAGTACTTC. The rearrangement uses TRBV6-5 and TRBJ2-7; the D is unclear. Germline V CDR1 and CDR2: MNHEY, SVGAGI. The CDR3 runs to 14 residues. Trimming took 2 bases from V and 3 from J, leaving 11 bases between them.